This entry lists 31 T cell receptor beta chains sequenced from one sample in a study of cytomegalovirus exposure and HLA in healthy donors. Primers included in the PCR were 60 Vbeta and 13 Jbeta primers. Libraries were prepared by immunoSEQ multiplex PCR; TCRdb keeps only in-frame clonotypes and omits some of them. The top ten hold about 3.3% of the sample, which has fewer than 100,000 clones, around 77% seen once. Sequencing input: PBMCs. Source of these receptors: a man between 35 and 55 years old in good health and CMV-seronegative.

The genes are TRBV6-6 and TRBJ1-1; no clear D gene. Trimming pared 2 bases from V and 7 bases from J, leaving 5 bases between. Germline CDR1 and CDR2: MNHNY and SVGAGI (reference sequence). This CDR3 has 11 residues. The CDR3 DNA is TGTGCCAGCAGTTACGTAAATGAAGCTTTCTTT. It is translated as CASSYVNEAFF.

This chain connects TRBV7-9 to TRBJ2-1, with D perhaps matching TRBD2 (6 bases). Germline V gives CDR1 SEHNR, CDR2 FQNEAQ (reference sequence). This CDR3 region has 16 residues. The ends were cut back, 6 bases at V and 0 bases at J, with 15 bases in the middle. In DNA, the CDR3 is TGTGCCAGCAGTCCCGGGGGTCCAAGCTCCTACAATGAGCAGTTCTTC. Residues: CASSPGGPSSYNEQFF.

The V gene is TRBV7-2, the J gene TRBJ2-1; TRBD2 might be the D (5 bases). The germline V and J ends were trimmed by 0 bases and 5 bases, with 14 bases remaining between them. CDR1 and CDR2 from the germline V gene are SGHTA and FQGNSA. The CDR3 length is 16 residues. CDR3 residues: CASSLAATSGNNEQFF. Here the CDR3 DNA reads TGTGCCAGCAGCTTAGCGGCCACCTCGGGGAACAATGAGCAGTTCTTC.

This chain connects TRBV28 to TRBJ1-5; maybe TRBD1 (6 bases). The CDR3 extends over 16 amino acids. Trimming removed 4 bases at V and 2 bases at J, with 15 bases between. CDR1 is MDHEN, CDR2 SYDVKM, per germline. The CDR3 coding sequence is TGTGCCAGCAGTTCGCTTCAGGGGCCCGGCAATCAGCCCCAGCATTTT. Translation: CASSSLQGPGNQPQHF.

This clone was counted a single time. The chain uses TRBV10-3 and TRBJ1-6, with D maybe TRBD1 (5 bases). The CDR3 sequence is 14 residues long. Germline V gives CDR1 ENHRY, CDR2 SYGVKD. V gave up 3 bases and J gave up 10 bases, with 13 bases separating them. The CDR3 protein is CAISDSQGGSPLHF. The CDR3 DNA reads TGTGCCATCAGTGATTCCCAGGGAGGGTCACCCCTCCACTTT.

This clone occurred once. J is TRBJ1-6 and V is TRBV27; 8 bases fit TRBD1. The V gene's germline CDR1 is MNHEY and CDR2 SMNVEV (reference sequence). With V trimmed by 4 bases and J by 6 bases, 2 bases remained unmatched. This CDR3 has 14 residues. As DNA, the CDR3 is TGTGCCAGCAGTTCGACAGGGGTTAATTCACCCCTCCACTTT. Protein sequence: CASSSTGVNSPLHF.

This clone has just one count. This sequence joins TRBV6-9 and TRBJ2-3, with 9 positions matching TRBD2. Trimming at V came to 0 bases and at J to 6 bases, leaving 4 bases not matched to a gene. Germline lookup yields CDR1 MNHGY and CDR2 SVAAGI. This CDR3 is 15 amino acids long. DNA of the CDR3: TGTGCCAGCAGTTATTCAGCGGGGGGCCGGGATACGCAGTATTTT. It translates to CASSYSAGGRDTQYF.

The chain carries TRBV28 and TRBJ2-3; D is possibly TRBD2 (6 bases). The germline CDR1 and CDR2 sequences are MDHEN and SYDVKM. V was shortened by 3 bases and J by 7 bases, with 11 bases between the two germline ends. The CDR3 runs to 13 residues. CDR3: CASSLGGMNTQYF. As DNA, the CDR3 is TGTGCCAGCAGTTTGGGGGGAATGAATACGCAGTATTTT.

The chain couples TRBV10-2 to TRBJ2-5; D is possibly TRBD2 (6 bases). The CDR3 sequence is 11 residues long. Trimming cost V 8 bases and J 3 bases, with 7 bases left between them. From germline, CDR1 is WSHSY and CDR2 SAAADI. The CDR3 protein is CASGGEETQYF. Written as DNA, the CDR3 is TGCGCCAGCGGAGGGGAAGAGACCCAGTACTTC.

This clone was counted a few times. V gene TRBV5-4 combines with J gene TRBJ1-1, with unresolved D. The CDR3 covers 14 residues. CDR1 is SGHNT, CDR2 YYREEE, per germline (reference sequence). V was shortened by 0 bases and J by 3 bases, with 9 bases between the two germline ends. The CDR3 region has the DNA TGTGCCAGCAGCTTGGACAGTCTCCACACTGAAGCTTTCTTT. Amino acid sequence: CASSLDSLHTEAFF.

The chain has TRBV28 and TRBJ2-5; TRBD2 might be the D (5 bases). The assigned J gene may be wrong: the sequence end matches TRBJ2-7 better. CDR3 length equals 15 residues. Germline V gene sequence: CDR1 MDHEN, CDR2 SYDVKM. CDR3 coding DNA: TGTGCCAGCAGTTCGCCCCATGGAGGCACCTACGAGCAGTACTTC. Protein: CASSSPHGGTYEQYF.

The sample holds many counts of this clone. The V gene is TRBV25-1, the J gene TRBJ1-1; TRBD1 agrees at 7 bases. CDR3 size: 13 residues. After removal of 8 bases from V and 3 bases from J, the junction contained 6 bases not matched to a gene. Germline CDR1 reads MGHDK; CDR2 reads SYGVNS. Here the CDR3 DNA reads TGTGCCAGCGCCCGAGGGGGCTACACTGAAGCTTTCTTT. This codes for CASARGGYTEAFF.

This clone showed up just a few times. The V call is TRBV4-2, the J call TRBJ1-2; D may be TRBD1 (5 bases). The V gene lost 3 bases and the J gene lost 3 bases, with 14 bases spanning the gap. Per germline, CDR1 LGHNA and CDR2 YNFKEQ. The CDR3 covers 15 residues. The CDR3 is CASSQPGREHYGYTF. DNA of the CDR3: TGTGCCAGCAGCCAGCCAGGGAGGGAGCACTATGGCTACACCTTC.

The chain combines TRBV11-2 with TRBJ2-5; D is perhaps TRBD2 (7 bases). CDR3 length: 15 amino acids. CDR1 SGHAT and CDR2 FQNNGV come from the germline V gene. Trimming removed 5 bases from V and 4 bases from J, with 17 bases in between. For the CDR3, the DNA is TGTGCCAGCAGCGGAAGGGGGAGGGAGGGAGAGACCCAGTACTTC. This gives the protein CASSGRGREGETQYF.

V and J are TRBV5-1 and TRBJ2-3; TRBD1 agrees at 9 bases. The length of the CDR3 is 19 residues. Per the germline V gene, CDR1 is SGHRS and CDR2 is YFSETQ. The trim removed 0 bases at V and 1 base at J, leaving 12 bases unmatched. The CDR3 DNA reads TGCGCCAGCAGCTTGGGGGACAGGGCCGGCAGTTGGGGCACAGATACGCAGTATTTT. It codes for CASSLGDRAGSWGTDTQYF. The full variable domain, its missing parts supplied by reference TRBV5-1 and TRBJ2-3, is KAGVTQTPRYLIKTRGQQVTLSCSPISGHRSVSWYQQTPGQGLQFLFEYFSETQRNKGNFPGRFSGRQFSNSRSEMNVSTLELGDSALYLCASSLGDRAGSWGTDTQYFGPGTRLTVL.

This chain joins TRBV18 and TRBJ1-1, with a tentative D call TRBD1 (5 bases). Deletions cut 4 bases from V and 1 base from J, with 7 bases between. Germline V gene lookup returns CDR1 KGHSH and CDR2 LQKENI. The CDR3 runs to 13 residues. CDR3 DNA sequence: TGTGCCAGCTCACTCGACAGGAACACTGAAGCTTTCTTT. Its protein product is CASSLDRNTEAFF.

V gene TRBV5-1 combines with J gene TRBJ2-2; D unresolved. Trimming stripped 4 bases from V and 4 bases from J, with 8 bases between. Germline loops: CDR1 SGHRS, CDR2 YFSETQ. This CDR3 has 13 residues. The chain's CDR3 is CASSLIATGELFF. The CDR3 coding sequence is TGCGCCAGCAGCCTAATAGCCACCGGGGAGCTGTTTTTT. Variable domain in full (rest from reference TRBV5-1 and TRBJ2-2): KAGVTQTPRYLIKTRGQQVTLSCSPISGHRSVSWYQQTPGQGLQFLFEYFSETQRNKGNFPGRFSGRQFSNSRSEMNVSTLELGDSALYLCASSLIATGELFFGEGSRLTVL.

The V call is TRBV6-5, the J call TRBJ1-1; 9 nucleotides align to TRBD1. Per germline, CDR1 MNHEY and CDR2 SVGAGI. J gave up 7 bases and V 0 bases, and 0 bases lay outside the gene matches. The CDR3 contains 13 residues. CDR3 in DNA: TGTGCCAGCAGTTACTCGGACAGGGGTGAAGCTTTCTTT. Its translation is CASSYSDRGEAFF.

The rearrangement joins TRBV13 to TRBJ1-1; 7 positions agree with TRBD1. The trim removed 4 bases at V and 1 base at J, leaving 3 bases unmatched. This CDR3 has 14 amino acids. CDR1 and CDR2 from the germline V gene are PRHDT and FYEKMQ (reference sequence). The CDR3 region has the DNA TGTGCCAGCAGCTCCGGACAGGCGAACACTGAAGCTTTCTTT. This gives the protein CASSSGQANTEAFF.

This clone showed up just a few times. V usage is TRBV5-1 and J usage is TRBJ2-1; no clear D gene. The CDR3 has 13 amino acids. Germline CDR1 reads SGHRS; CDR2 reads YFSETQ. With 1 base removed from V and 7 bases from J, the gap between germline ends came to 9 bases. CDR3 sequence: CASSLPRVNEQFF. The CDR3 DNA is TGCGCCAGCAGCTTGCCGCGTGTGAATGAGCAGTTCTTC.

This chain links TRBV9 with TRBJ1-2, with TRBD1 matching over 11 bases. The CDR3 contains 15 residues. CDR1 SGDLS and CDR2 YYNGEE come from the germline V gene. Germline trimming cut 3 bases from V and 7 bases from J; bases unmatched to any gene: 8. The DNA of the CDR3 is TGTGCCAGCAGCGCACGGACAGGGGGCGCGAGTGGCTACACCTTC. This gives the protein CASSARTGGASGYTF.

This chain joins TRBV10-3 and TRBJ1-1, with 7 positions matching TRBD1. The CDR3 is 13 residues long. The germline gives CDR1 ENHRY, CDR2 SYGVKD. V trimming: 6 bases; J trimming: 1 base; junction bases outside the gene matches: 2. The CDR3 DNA sequence: TGTGCCATCAGGAACAGGGGGAACACTGAAGCTTTCTTT. Protein: CAIRNRGNTEAFF.

V is TRBV5-1 and J is TRBJ1-6; D unresolved. Trimming stripped 4 bases from V and 7 bases from J, with 6 bases between. The CDR3 spans 12 residues. Per the germline V gene, CDR1 is SGHRS and CDR2 is YFSETQ. The CDR3 sequence: CASSVPNSPLHF. The CDR3 region has the DNA TGCGCCAGCAGCGTCCCAAATTCACCCCTCCACTTT.

This clone has just one count. The chain employs TRBV2 and TRBJ1-1, with 9 bases lining up with TRBD1. This CDR3 spans 15 amino acids. Germline V gene sequence: CDR1 SNHLY, CDR2 FYNNEI. The trim removed 1 base at V and 2 bases at J, leaving 2 bases unmatched. The CDR3 protein is CASSEGGQGNTEAFF. The DNA of the CDR3 is TGTGCCAGCAGTGAAGGGGGACAGGGCAACACTGAAGCTTTCTTT.

A remark on this clone: The same CDR3 also results from other DNA sequences found in this sample. The CDR3 sequence: CASSLEQGRGKLFF. Here the CDR3 DNA reads TGCGCCAGCAGCTTGGAGCAGGGAAGAGGAAAACTGTTTTTT. The chain joins TRBV5-1 to TRBJ1-4; a possible D gene is TRBD1 (5 bases). Germline V gene sequence: CDR1 SGHRS, CDR2 YFSETQ. The V gene lost 0 bases and the J gene lost 10 bases, with 13 bases spanning the gap. CDR3 length: 14 amino acids.

V is TRBV6-1 and J is TRBJ2-7; the D gene is possibly TRBD1 (5 bases). Per the germline V gene, CDR1 is MNHNS and CDR2 is SASEGT. Trimming removed 6 bases from V and 4 bases from J, with 13 bases in between. The CDR3 totals 13 residues. This CDR3 is CASSQTQGYEQYF. DNA for the CDR3: TGTGCCAGCAGCCAAACCCAGGGTTACGAGCAGTACTTC.

This chain joins TRBV7-9 and TRBJ2-3; 7 bases are shared with TRBD2. The CDR3 length is 15 residues. Trimming cost V 6 bases and J 0 bases; bases outside gene matches: 6. The germline CDR1 and CDR2 sequences are SEHNR and FQNEAQ (reference sequence). CDR3 sequence (DNA): TGTGCCAGCAGACGTATCGGGGGGAGCACAGATACGCAGTATTTT. Translation: CASRRIGGSTDTQYF.

The CDR3 region is CAISESGLMNTEAFF. CDR3 DNA sequence: TGTGCCATCAGTGAATCTGGACTGATGAACACTGAAGCTTTCTTT. The chain uses TRBV10-3 and TRBJ1-1; no firm D call. This CDR3 is 15 amino acids long. Looked up from germline, CDR1 is ENHRY and CDR2 is SYGVKD. V lost 3 bases, J lost 0 bases, and 11 bases lay in between.

The V and J genes are TRBV15 and TRBJ2-7; 9 positions match TRBD1. The CDR3 is 17 amino acids. Germline V lookup: CDR1 LNHNV, CDR2 YYDKDF (reference sequence). J was trimmed by 2 bases and V by 0 bases; bases with no gene match: 8. CDR3 protein: CATSRDNVRDRAYEQYF. The CDR3 DNA reads TGTGCCACCAGCAGAGACAACGTCCGGGACAGGGCCTACGAGCAGTACTTC.

This clone was found a few times. The J gene is TRBJ2-5, the V gene TRBV2; 10 positions agree with TRBD1. The CDR3 loop spans 15 amino acids. V shed 8 bases and J 4 bases; nucleotides not matched to a gene: 10. The V gene's germline CDR1 is SNHLY and CDR2 FYNNEI. Here the CDR3 DNA reads TGTGCCAGCCCGAGGGACAGGGGAGTGAGAGAGACCCAGTACTTC. It specifies CASPRDRGVRETQYF.

The chain joins TRBV9 to TRBJ2-1, with 9 positions matching TRBD2. This CDR3 contains 15 residues. Germline V CDR1 and CDR2: SGDLS, YYNGEE. V lost 4 bases and J lost 9; bases outside the gene matches: 11. The CDR3 nucleotides are TGTGCCAGCAGCCAGGGGTTCCTAGCGGGGTCTGAGCAGTTCTTC. It yields the protein CASSQGFLAGSEQFF.